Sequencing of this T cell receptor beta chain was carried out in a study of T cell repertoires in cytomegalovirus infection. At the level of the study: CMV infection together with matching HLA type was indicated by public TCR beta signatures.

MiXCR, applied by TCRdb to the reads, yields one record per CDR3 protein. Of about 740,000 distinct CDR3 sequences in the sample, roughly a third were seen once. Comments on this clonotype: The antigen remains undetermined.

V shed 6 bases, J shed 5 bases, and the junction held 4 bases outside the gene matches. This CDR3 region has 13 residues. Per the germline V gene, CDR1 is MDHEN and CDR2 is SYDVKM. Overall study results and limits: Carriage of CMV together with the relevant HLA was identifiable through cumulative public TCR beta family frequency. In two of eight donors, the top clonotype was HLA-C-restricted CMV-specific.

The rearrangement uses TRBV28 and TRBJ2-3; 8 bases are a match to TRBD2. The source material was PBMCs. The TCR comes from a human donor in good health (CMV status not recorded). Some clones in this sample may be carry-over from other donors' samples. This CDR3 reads CASRKAGGDTQYF. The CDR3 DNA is TGTGCCAGCAGAAAGGCGGGGGGAGATACGCAGTATTTT.